What follows is one T cell receptor (beta chain) and its context. The sample belongs to a study of control samples from healthy donors and cancer patients. CDR1 and CDR2 (germline): MNHNY, SVGAGI (reference sequence). This CDR3 spans 16 amino acids. Unmatched junction bases numbered 11, after V lost 7 bases and J lost 3 bases. The table came from immunoSEQ multiplex PCR; TCRdb's copy has only in-frame clones and leaves some out. The data hold roughly 86,000 clones, with approximately 93% observed a single time. Sequencing input: blood. The rearrangement links TRBV6-6 to TRBJ1-4; 7 bases map to TRBD1. The sequence was collected from a woman in her twenties or thirties in good health. The CDR3 spells CASTGDRNPSNEKLFF. CDR3 bases: TGTGCCAGCACCGGGGACAGAAATCCATCTAATGAAAAACTGTTTTTT.